The 15 T cell receptor beta chains given below trace back to one sample, sequenced in a study of vaccination effects on CD4 cells after COVID-19. The antigens these receptors bind are not known. An approximately 10-day culture period preceded the isolation of CD4+ T cells. Two-dose vaccination with either BNT162b2 or mRNA-1273 was given to the participants. Clones were read by immunoSEQ multiplex PCR, and TCRdb kept only the in-frame ones, dropping some. The sample shows approximately 30,000 clones, about 67% of them seen only once. The source was CD4+ T cells from PBMCs cultured without peptide, collected after COVID-19 vaccination. Receptors originate from a human donor who received a COVID-19 vaccine.

The chain carries TRBV11-2 and TRBJ2-7, with 10 bases that match TRBD1. This CDR3 is 17 amino acids long. CDR1 SGHAT and CDR2 FQNNGV come from the germline V gene. V was pared by 2 bases and J by 4 bases, with 11 bases of the junction left unmatched. The CDR3 here is CASSLKTGTGVGYEQYF. The DNA for the CDR3 is TGTGCCAGCAGCTTAAAAACCGGGACAGGGGTTGGATACGAGCAGTACTTC.

The chain links TRBV6-5 to TRBJ1-2; the match to TRBD1 covers 8 bases. Germline assignment: CDR1 MNHEY and CDR2 SVGAGI. The CDR3 is made up of 15 amino acids. The junction had 8 bases not matched to a gene; V was cut back by 6 bases and J by 2 bases. The CDR3 sequence is CASRDRVRGNYGYTF. CDR3 in DNA: TGTGCCAGCAGGGACAGGGTGCGAGGAAACTATGGCTACACCTTC.

The V call is TRBV6-6, the J call TRBJ1-4; weak D call: TRBD1 (5 bases). The CDR3 sequence is 15 residues long. Germline lookup yields CDR1 MNHNY and CDR2 SVGAGI (reference sequence). V was clipped by 8 bases and J by 0 bases, with 13 bases between them. CDR3 sequence: CASCRGASTNEKLFF. CDR3 nucleotides: TGTGCCAGCTGTCGCGGGGCTTCAACTAATGAAAAACTGTTTTTT.

This clone is a singleton in its sample. This rearrangement joins TRBV3-1 (or the pseudogene TRBV3-2) to TRBJ1-5; D remains ambiguous. The CDR3 runs to 13 residues. The germline V gene has CDR1 LGHDT and CDR2 YNNKEL (reference sequence). V was clipped by 3 bases and J by 4 bases, with 7 bases between them. The DNA for the CDR3 is TGTGCCAGCAGCCACCCTGGGAATCAGCCCCAGCATTTT. Residues: CASSHPGNQPQHF.

V and J are TRBV30 and TRBJ2-7; maybe TRBD1 (6 bases). Germline V lookup: CDR1 GTSNPN, CDR2 SVGIG (reference sequence). This CDR3 spans 13 amino acids. Trimming took off 2 bases at V and 3 bases at J, with 11 bases between the two ends. The CDR3 protein is CAWSPQTGYEQYF. CDR3 coding DNA: TGTGCCTGGAGTCCCCAGACAGGCTACGAGCAGTACTTC.

This chain joins TRBV6-4 and TRBJ2-3; no firm D call. This CDR3 spans 13 amino acids. Per the germline V gene, CDR1 is MRHNA and CDR2 is SNTAGT. The ends were cut back, 4 bases at V and 8 bases at J, with 13 bases in the middle. The CDR3 sequence: CASSGPLDRTQYF. CDR3 sequence (DNA): TGTGCCAGCAGTGGCCCGCTGGACCGTACGCAGTATTTT.

The V and J genes are TRBV2 and TRBJ2-5, with 7 bases fitting TRBD2. This CDR3 comprises 12 residues. Losses at the gene ends were 6 bases for V and 5 bases for J; bases not matched to a gene: 3. The germline V gene encodes CDR1 SNHLY and CDR2 FYNNEI. Here the CDR3 reads CASRGRGETQYF. Here the CDR3 DNA reads TGTGCCAGCAGGGGGAGGGGTGAGACCCAGTACTTC.

This rearrangement joins TRBV7-2 to TRBJ2-7; 10 positions agree with TRBD2. The CDR3 length is 15 residues. V was pared by 8 bases and J by 1 base, with 8 bases of the junction left unmatched. CDR1 and CDR2 from the germline V gene are SGHTA and FQGNSA. The CDR3 reads CASRPSGGASYEQYF. DNA of the CDR3: TGTGCCAGCCGTCCGAGCGGGGGGGCATCCTACGAGCAGTACTTC.

The rearrangement links TRBV12-1 to TRBJ2-7. TRBV12-1 is designated a pseudogene. The CDR3 is made up of 13 amino acids. The CDR3 DNA is TGTGCCAGCAGCTCCGCCGGCCCCTACGAGCAGTACTTC. This encodes CASSSAGPYEQYF.

CDR3: CASSYGGSGETQYF. DNA of the CDR3: TGTGCCAGCAGTTACGGGGGTAGCGGGGAGACCCAGTACTTC. This chain joins TRBV6-5 and TRBJ2-5; 7 bases agree with TRBD2. J gave up 5 bases and V 2 bases, and 5 bases lay outside the gene matches. Germline CDR1 reads MNHEY; CDR2 reads SVGAGI. CDR3 size: 14 residues.

The J gene is TRBJ2-6, the V gene TRBV5-5, with TRBD1 matching over 12 bases. The J segment lost 1 base and the V segment lost 1 base, leaving 9 bases of the junction unmatched. Germline V gene sequence: CDR1 SGHKS, CDR2 YYEKEE (reference sequence). The CDR3 is 20 amino acids. Here the CDR3 reads CASSLIPGTGGASGANVLTF. CDR3 DNA sequence: TGTGCCAGCAGCTTGATCCCCGGGACAGGGGGCGCTTCTGGGGCCAACGTCCTGACTTTC.

V and J are TRBV5-1 and TRBJ2-3, with TRBD2 matching 9 bases. Losses at the gene ends were 4 bases for V and 4 bases for J; bases not matched to a gene: 10. The germline gives CDR1 SGHRS, CDR2 YFSETQ. There are 16 residues in the CDR3. CDR3 nucleotides: TGCGCCAGCAGCGAGGGGACTAGCATGATAGCAGATACGCAGTATTTT. This codes for CASSEGTSMIADTQYF.

The chain joins TRBV24-1 to TRBJ2-2; a possible D gene is TRBD2 (5 bases). The CDR3 length is 15 residues. Germline V gene lookup returns CDR1 KGHDR and CDR2 SFDVKD. Trimming stripped 4 bases from V and 7 bases from J, with 15 bases between. The CDR3 region is CATSDHTTSNGELFF. The CDR3 DNA sequence: TGTGCCACCAGTGACCATACTACTAGTAACGGGGAGCTGTTTTTT.

This chain connects TRBV5-1 to TRBJ2-1; D perhaps matches TRBD1 (5 bases). The germline V and J ends were trimmed by 4 bases and 6 bases, with 14 bases remaining between them. The CDR3 covers 14 residues. CDR1 is SGHRS and CDR2 is YFSETQ in the germline V gene. The CDR3 coding sequence is TGCGCCAGCAGCCTAGGGGCGCCAGTCAATGAGCAGTTCTTC. Amino acid sequence: CASSLGAPVNEQFF.

This clone was seen only once. The CDR3: CASSLGTGDTQYF. The CDR3 DNA is TGTGCCAGCAGCTTAGGGACCGGCGATACGCAGTATTTT. V and J are TRBV7-9 and TRBJ2-3; D ambiguous. Per germline, CDR1 SEHNR and CDR2 FQNEAQ (reference sequence). There are 13 residues in the CDR3. The V end was cut by 1 base, the J end by 6 bases, with 8 bases between.